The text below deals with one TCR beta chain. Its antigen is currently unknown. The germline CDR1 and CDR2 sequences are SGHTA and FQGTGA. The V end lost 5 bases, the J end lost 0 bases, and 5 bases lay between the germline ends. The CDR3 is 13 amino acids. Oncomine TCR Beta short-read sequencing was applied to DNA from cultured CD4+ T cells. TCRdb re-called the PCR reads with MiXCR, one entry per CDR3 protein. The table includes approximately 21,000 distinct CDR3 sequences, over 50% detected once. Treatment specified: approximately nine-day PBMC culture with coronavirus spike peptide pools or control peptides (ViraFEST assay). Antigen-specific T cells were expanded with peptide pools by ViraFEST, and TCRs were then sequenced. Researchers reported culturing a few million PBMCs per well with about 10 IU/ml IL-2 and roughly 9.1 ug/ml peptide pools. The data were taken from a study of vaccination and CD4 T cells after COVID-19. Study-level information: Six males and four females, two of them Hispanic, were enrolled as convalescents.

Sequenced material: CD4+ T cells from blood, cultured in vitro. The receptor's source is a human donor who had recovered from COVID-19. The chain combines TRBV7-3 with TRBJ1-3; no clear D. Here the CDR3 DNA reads TGTGCCAGCAGCGTCAACTCTGGAAACACCATATATTTT. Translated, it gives CASSVNSGNTIYF.